These T cell receptor beta chains were read from a single sample in a study of blood T cells in healthy people across ages. Using its own MiXCR run on the 5' RACE reads, TCRdb lists one record per CDR3 protein. The top ten hold roughly 12% of the sample, which has under 2 million distinct CDR3 sequences, about 35% seen once. Input material: blood. The receptors were gathered from a woman in her twenties or thirties in good health. The CDR3 runs from the conserved cysteine through the conserved F or W. Fields, in order: J gene, D gene, clone size, V gene, CDR3 protein, CDR3 DNA. A D gene is named only where the DNA matches it firmly. Clone size, where shown, is once, few, many, or a class for clones that have expanded.

j_call: TRBJ1-2
d_call: TRBD1
clone_size: NA
v_call: TRBV24-1
cdr3_aa: CATSDRTGFGYTF
cdr3_nt: TGTGCCACCAGTGACCGGACAGGGTTTGGCTACACCTTC

j_call: TRBJ2-1
d_call: TRBD2
clone_size: few
v_call: TRBV11-1
cdr3_aa: CASSSGLAGGVNEQFF
cdr3_nt: TGTGCCAGCAGCTCCGGACTAGCGGGAGGCGTGAATGAGCAGTTCTTC

j_call: TRBJ2-7
d_call: NA
clone_size: few
v_call: TRBV6-6
cdr3_aa: CASRGDGTYEQYF
cdr3_nt: TGTGCCAGCAGGGGAGACGGTACCTACGAGCAGTACTTC

j_call: TRBJ2-7
d_call: NA
clone_size: NA
v_call: TRBV5-1
cdr3_aa: CASSERDRPYEQYF
cdr3_nt: TGCGCCAGCAGCGAGAGGGACCGACCCTACGAGCAGTACTTC

j_call: TRBJ2-5
d_call: TRBD1
clone_size: NA
v_call: TRBV3-1
cdr3_aa: CASSQDGWTGAKTQYF
cdr3_nt: TGTGCCAGCAGCCAAGATGGATGGACAGGGGCCAAGACCCAGTACTTC

j_call: TRBJ2-7
d_call: NA
clone_size: NA
v_call: TRBV2
cdr3_aa: CASRAGQRTYEQYF
cdr3_nt: TGTGCCAGCAGGGCGGGACAGCGGACCTACGAGCAGTACTTC

j_call: TRBJ2-7
d_call: TRBD2
clone_size: NA
v_call: TRBV28
cdr3_aa: CASSWASGRVYEQYF
cdr3_nt: TGTGCCAGCAGTTGGGCTAGCGGGAGGGTTTACGAGCAGTACTTC

j_call: TRBJ1-1
d_call: NA
clone_size: NA
v_call: TRBV3-1
cdr3_aa: CASSPHLGGTEAFF
cdr3_nt: TGTGCCAGCAGCCCCCACTTGGGGGGAACTGAAGCTTTCTTT

j_call: TRBJ2-2
d_call: TRBD1
clone_size: few
v_call: TRBV7-2
cdr3_aa: CASSPRTGSTGELFF
cdr3_nt: TGTGCCAGCAGCCCTCGGACAGGGAGCACCGGGGAGCTGTTTTTT

j_call: TRBJ2-5
d_call: NA
clone_size: many
v_call: TRBV7-2
cdr3_aa: CASSLDGRPAETQYF
cdr3_nt: TGTGCCAGCAGCTTAGACGGGCGGCCGGCGGAGACCCAGTACTTC

j_call: TRBJ2-5
d_call: TRBD1
clone_size: NA
v_call: TRBV11-2
cdr3_aa: CASSLAEGQGGTQYF
cdr3_nt: TGTGCCAGCAGCTTAGCGGAAGGACAGGGTGGGACCCAGTACTTC

j_call: TRBJ2-5
d_call: NA
clone_size: NA
v_call: TRBV7-2
cdr3_aa: CASSLDPVSEQYF
cdr3_nt: TGTGCCAGCAGCTTGGATCCGGTCTCAGAGCAGTACTTC

j_call: TRBJ2-3
d_call: TRBD2
clone_size: NA
v_call: TRBV7-3
cdr3_aa: CASSLSGGLNPRDTQYF
cdr3_nt: TGTGCCAGCAGCTTAAGCGGGGGGCTGAATCCCCGAGATACGCAGTATTTT

j_call: TRBJ1-2
d_call: TRBD1
clone_size: NA
v_call: TRBV20-1
cdr3_aa: CSARIDGTADYGYTF
cdr3_nt: TGCAGTGCTAGGATAGACGGGACAGCTGACTATGGCTACACCTTC

j_call: TRBJ2-7
d_call: TRBD1
clone_size: NA
v_call: TRBV12-3/TRBV12-4
cdr3_aa: CASSQDRGQAYEQYF
cdr3_nt: TGTGCCAGCAGTCAAGATCGAGGACAGGCCTACGAGCAGTACTTC

j_call: TRBJ2-5
d_call: NA
clone_size: many
v_call: TRBV9
cdr3_aa: CASSVSGQETQYF
cdr3_nt: TGTGCCAGCAGCGTTTCAGGGCAAGAGACCCAGTACTTC

j_call: TRBJ2-1
d_call: NA
clone_size: many
v_call: TRBV7-8
cdr3_aa: CASSLLQGSYNEQFF
cdr3_nt: TGCGCCAGCAGCTTGCTCCAGGGGAGCTACAATGAGCAGTTCTTC

j_call: TRBJ2-3
d_call: NA
clone_size: NA
v_call: TRBV7-3
cdr3_aa: CASSLTQRNTQYF
cdr3_nt: TGTGCCAGCAGCTTAACCCAGAGGAATACGCAGTATTTT

j_call: TRBJ1-2
d_call: TRBD1
clone_size: few
v_call: TRBV28
cdr3_aa: CASSLIGTGTLSGYTF
cdr3_nt: TGTGCCAGCAGTTTAATTGGGACAGGGACCCTAAGTGGCTACACCTTC

j_call: TRBJ2-1
d_call: TRBD1
clone_size: few
v_call: TRBV20-1
cdr3_aa: CSAPQGAYYNEQFF
cdr3_nt: TGCAGTGCTCCACAGGGGGCTTACTACAATGAGCAGTTCTTC

j_call: TRBJ2-7
d_call: TRBD1
clone_size: NA
v_call: TRBV18
cdr3_aa: CASSLRDSGACEQYF
cdr3_nt: TGTGCCAGCTCACTCCGGGACAGTGGTGCCTGCGAGCAGTACTTC

j_call: TRBJ1-4
d_call: NA
clone_size: few
v_call: TRBV6-2/TRBV6-3
cdr3_aa: CASSSRGGDEKLFF
cdr3_nt: TGTGCCAGCAGTTCCAGAGGGGGAGATGAAAAACTGTTTTTT

j_call: TRBJ2-3
d_call: TRBD1
clone_size: few
v_call: TRBV28
cdr3_aa: CASRPGTGIYTQYF
cdr3_nt: TGTGCCAGCCGACCCGGGACAGGGATCTATACGCAGTATTTT

j_call: TRBJ2-7
d_call: TRBD1
clone_size: NA
v_call: TRBV4-2
cdr3_aa: CASSLEGSPGQNYEQYF
cdr3_nt: TGTGCCAGCAGTCTAGAGGGCTCTCCGGGACAGAACTACGAGCAGTACTTC

j_call: TRBJ1-2
d_call: NA
clone_size: few
v_call: TRBV12-3/TRBV12-4
cdr3_aa: CASSFPGWYGYTF
cdr3_nt: TGTGCCAGCAGTTTTCCAGGGTGGTATGGCTACACCTTC

j_call: TRBJ2-7
d_call: TRBD1
clone_size: many
v_call: TRBV29-1
cdr3_aa: CSVGTGAPYEQYF
cdr3_nt: TGCAGCGTCGGGACAGGGGCCCCTTACGAGCAGTACTTC

j_call: TRBJ2-1
d_call: NA
clone_size: NA
v_call: TRBV15
cdr3_aa: CATSSAQPNEQFF
cdr3_nt: TGTGCCACCAGCTCAGCCCAACCCAATGAGCAGTTCTTC

j_call: TRBJ2-2
d_call: NA
clone_size: once
v_call: TRBV9
cdr3_aa: CASSPPPGLGHTGELFF
cdr3_nt: TGTGCCAGCAGCCCTCCCCCTGGGTTAGGGCACACCGGGGAGCTGTTTTTT

j_call: TRBJ2-5
d_call: NA
clone_size: NA
v_call: TRBV5-4
cdr3_aa: CASSNRVVGETQYF
cdr3_nt: TGTGCCAGCAGCAACAGGGTGGTAGGGGAGACCCAGTACTTC

j_call: TRBJ2-1
d_call: TRBD2
clone_size: NA
v_call: TRBV10-2
cdr3_aa: CATLSRGLGNEQFF
cdr3_nt: TGCGCCACCCTCTCCCGGGGACTAGGAAATGAGCAGTTCTTC

j_call: TRBJ1-1
d_call: NA
clone_size: NA
v_call: TRBV5-1
cdr3_aa: CASSLVGVQGPNTEAFF
cdr3_nt: TGCGCCAGCAGCTTGGTAGGGGTACAGGGACCGAACACTGAAGCTTTCTTT

j_call: TRBJ2-1
d_call: TRBD2
clone_size: NA
v_call: TRBV7-8
cdr3_aa: CASSLVNRRGMSSYNEQFF
cdr3_nt: TGTGCCAGCAGCTTAGTGAATAGGCGGGGGATGAGCTCCTACAATGAGCAGTTCTTC

j_call: TRBJ2-1
d_call: NA
clone_size: few
v_call: TRBV6-1
cdr3_aa: CASSEARSEGGGYNEQFF
cdr3_nt: TGTGCCAGCAGTGAAGCCAGGTCAGAGGGGGGGGGCTACAATGAGCAGTTCTTC

j_call: TRBJ1-1
d_call: NA
clone_size: NA
v_call: TRBV18
cdr3_aa: CASSPSGSWTEAFF
cdr3_nt: TGTGCCAGCTCACCCTCCGGGTCGTGGACTGAAGCTTTCTTT

j_call: TRBJ2-7
d_call: TRBD2
clone_size: few
v_call: TRBV9
cdr3_aa: CASSRTPSGAYEQYF
cdr3_nt: TGTGCCAGCAGCCGTACGCCTAGCGGGGCCTACGAGCAGTACTTC

j_call: TRBJ2-4
d_call: NA
clone_size: NA
v_call: TRBV29-1
cdr3_aa: CSARRGAYKQYF
cdr3_nt: TGCAGCGCCCGGAGGGGCGCCTACAAGCAGTACTTC

j_call: TRBJ1-1
d_call: NA
clone_size: few
v_call: TRBV20-1
cdr3_aa: CSASRTSGDTEAFF
cdr3_nt: TGCAGTGCCTCTCGAACATCCGGGGACACTGAAGCTTTCTTT

j_call: TRBJ2-1
d_call: TRBD2
clone_size: few
v_call: TRBV5-5
cdr3_aa: CASSYSGSAYNEQFF
cdr3_nt: TGTGCCAGCAGCTATAGCGGGAGCGCCTACAATGAGCAGTTCTTC

j_call: TRBJ2-3
d_call: TRBD2
clone_size: NA
v_call: TRBV11-2
cdr3_aa: CASRASGRSTDTQYF
cdr3_nt: TGTGCCAGCAGGGCGAGCGGGAGAAGCACAGATACGCAGTATTTT

j_call: TRBJ2-7
d_call: NA
clone_size: few
v_call: TRBV7-8
cdr3_aa: CASSSRLAGTSYEQYF
cdr3_nt: TGTGCCAGCAGCTCACGGTTGGCAGGGACCTCCTACGAGCAGTACTTC

j_call: TRBJ2-7
d_call: NA
clone_size: once
v_call: TRBV7-9
cdr3_aa: CASRSDYNEQYF
cdr3_nt: TGTGCCAGCAGGTCCGATTACAATGAGCAGTACTTC

j_call: TRBJ2-3
d_call: NA
clone_size: NA
v_call: TRBV5-5
cdr3_aa: CASRIQRGDTQYF
cdr3_nt: TGTGCCAGCAGAATACAGAGAGGGGATACGCAGTATTTT

j_call: TRBJ2-1
d_call: NA
clone_size: NA
v_call: TRBV15
cdr3_aa: CATSRDPPGREQFF
cdr3_nt: TGTGCCACCAGCAGAGACCCCCCCGGCAGAGAGCAGTTCTTC

j_call: TRBJ2-7
d_call: NA
clone_size: NA
v_call: TRBV27
cdr3_aa: CASSLSSDSGTYEQYF
cdr3_nt: TGTGCCAGCAGTTTAAGTTCCGACAGTGGGACCTACGAGCAGTACTTC

j_call: TRBJ1-2
d_call: NA
clone_size: NA
v_call: TRBV20-1
cdr3_aa: CSADGTNSGGYTF
cdr3_nt: TGCAGTGCGGACGGGACAAATTCGGGTGGCTACACCTTC

j_call: TRBJ2-1
d_call: TRBD2
clone_size: NA
v_call: TRBV20-1
cdr3_aa: CSVGRGGDYNEQFF
cdr3_nt: TGCAGTGTCGGACGCGGGGGGGACTACAATGAGCAGTTCTTC